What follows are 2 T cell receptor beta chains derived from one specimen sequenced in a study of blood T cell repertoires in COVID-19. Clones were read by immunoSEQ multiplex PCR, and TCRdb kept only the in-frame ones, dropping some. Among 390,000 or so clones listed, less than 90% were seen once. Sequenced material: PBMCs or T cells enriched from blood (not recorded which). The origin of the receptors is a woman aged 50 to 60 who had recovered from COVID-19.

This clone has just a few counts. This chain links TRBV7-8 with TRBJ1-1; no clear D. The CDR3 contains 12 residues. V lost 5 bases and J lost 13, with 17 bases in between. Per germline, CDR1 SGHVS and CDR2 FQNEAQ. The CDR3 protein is CASSPPRGLGFF. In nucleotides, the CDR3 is TGTGCCAGCAGCCCTCCGCGAGGGCTCGGTTTCTTT.

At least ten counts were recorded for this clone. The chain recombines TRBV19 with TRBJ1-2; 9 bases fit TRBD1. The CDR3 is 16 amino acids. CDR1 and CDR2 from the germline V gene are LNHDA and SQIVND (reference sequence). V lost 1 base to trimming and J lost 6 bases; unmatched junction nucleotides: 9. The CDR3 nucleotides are TGTGCCAGTAGTATAGTCGGGGGACAGGGTAGTGATGGCTACACCTTC. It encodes CASSIVGGQGSDGYTF.